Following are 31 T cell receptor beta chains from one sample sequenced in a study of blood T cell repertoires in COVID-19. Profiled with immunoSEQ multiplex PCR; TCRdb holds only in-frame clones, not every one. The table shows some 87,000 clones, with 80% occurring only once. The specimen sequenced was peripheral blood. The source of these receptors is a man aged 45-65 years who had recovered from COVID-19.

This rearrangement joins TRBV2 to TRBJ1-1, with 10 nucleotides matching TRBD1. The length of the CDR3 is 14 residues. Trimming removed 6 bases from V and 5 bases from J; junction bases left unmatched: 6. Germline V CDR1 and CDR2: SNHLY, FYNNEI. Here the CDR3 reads CASSPDRGITEAFF. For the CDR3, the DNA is TGTGCCAGCAGCCCGGACAGGGGGATTACTGAAGCTTTCTTT.

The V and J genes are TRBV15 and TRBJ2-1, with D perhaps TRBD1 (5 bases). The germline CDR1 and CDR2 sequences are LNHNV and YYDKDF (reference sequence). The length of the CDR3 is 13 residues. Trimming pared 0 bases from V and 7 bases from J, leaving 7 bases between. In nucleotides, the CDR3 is TGTGCCACCAGCAGAGAGGGGCCGAATGAGCAGTTCTTC. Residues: CATSREGPNEQFF.

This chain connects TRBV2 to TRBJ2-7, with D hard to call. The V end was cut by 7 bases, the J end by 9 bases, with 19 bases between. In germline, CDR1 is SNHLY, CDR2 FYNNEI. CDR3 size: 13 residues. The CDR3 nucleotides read TGTGCCAGCACCACGACTTTTACCCATGGGCAGTACTTC. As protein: CASTTTFTHGQYF. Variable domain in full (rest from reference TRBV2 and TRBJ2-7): EPEVTQTPSHQVTQMGQEVILRCVPISNHLYFYWYRQILGQKVEFLVSFYNNEISEKSEIFDDQFSVERPDGSNFTLKIRSTKLEDSAMYFCASTTTFTHGQYFGPGTRLTVT.

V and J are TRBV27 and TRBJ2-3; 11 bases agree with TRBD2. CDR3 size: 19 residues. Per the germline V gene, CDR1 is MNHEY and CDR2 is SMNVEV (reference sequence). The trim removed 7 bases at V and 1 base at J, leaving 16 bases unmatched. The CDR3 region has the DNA TGTGCCAGCATGACAGGGACTAGCGGCGTCCCTAGGGGCACAGATACGCAGTATTTT. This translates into CASMTGTSGVPRGTDTQYF.

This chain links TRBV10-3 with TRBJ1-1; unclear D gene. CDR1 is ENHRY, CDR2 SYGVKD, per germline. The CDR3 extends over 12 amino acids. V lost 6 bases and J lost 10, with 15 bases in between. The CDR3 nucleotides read TGTGCCATCAGAGGAGTCGCGGGTGGAGCTTTCTTT. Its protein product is CAIRGVAGGAFF.

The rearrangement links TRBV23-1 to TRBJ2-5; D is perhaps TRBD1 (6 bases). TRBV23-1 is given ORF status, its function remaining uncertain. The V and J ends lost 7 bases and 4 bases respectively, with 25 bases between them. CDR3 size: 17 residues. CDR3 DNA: TGCGCCAGCACGTCCCCAGGACAGCTTCTATCGAGAGAGACCCAGTACTTC. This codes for CASTSPGQLLSRETQYF.

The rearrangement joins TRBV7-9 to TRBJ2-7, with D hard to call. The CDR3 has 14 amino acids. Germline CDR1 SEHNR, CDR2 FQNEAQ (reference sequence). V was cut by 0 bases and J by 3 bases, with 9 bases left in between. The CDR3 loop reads CASSLAIPVYEQYF. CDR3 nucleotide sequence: TGTGCCAGCAGCTTAGCGATACCAGTCTACGAGCAGTACTTC.

DNA for the CDR3: TGTGCCAGCAGCCGTAGGGGAGCGACAGGCCTCACTGAAGCTTTCTTT. Residues: CASSRRGATGLTEAFF. The chain employs TRBV3-1 (or the pseudogene TRBV3-2) and TRBJ1-1, with D possibly matching TRBD1 (6 bases). Trimming left V 4 bases short and J 4 bases short, with 19 bases between. The germline V gene encodes CDR1 LGHDT and CDR2 YNNKEL (reference sequence). The CDR3 length is 16 residues.

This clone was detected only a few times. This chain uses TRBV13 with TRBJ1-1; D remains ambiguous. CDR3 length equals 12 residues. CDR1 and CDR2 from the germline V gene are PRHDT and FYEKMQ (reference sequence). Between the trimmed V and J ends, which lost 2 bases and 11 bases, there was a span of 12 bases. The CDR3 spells CASSLQVGYAFF. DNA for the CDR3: TGTGCCAGCAGCTTACAGGTGGGCTATGCTTTCTTT.

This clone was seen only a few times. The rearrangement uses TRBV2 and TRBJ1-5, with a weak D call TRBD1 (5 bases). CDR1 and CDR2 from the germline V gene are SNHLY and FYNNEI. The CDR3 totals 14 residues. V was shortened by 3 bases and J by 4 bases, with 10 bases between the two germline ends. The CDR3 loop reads CASSEGRENQPQHF. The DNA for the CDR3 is TGTGCCAGCAGTGAGGGCAGGGAAAATCAGCCCCAGCATTTT. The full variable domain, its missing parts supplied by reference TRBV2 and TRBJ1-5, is EPEVTQTPSHQVTQMGQEVILRCVPISNHLYFYWYRQILGQKVEFLVSFYNNEISEKSEIFDDQFSVERPDGSNFTLKIRSTKLEDSAMYFCASSEGRENQPQHFGDGTRLSIL.

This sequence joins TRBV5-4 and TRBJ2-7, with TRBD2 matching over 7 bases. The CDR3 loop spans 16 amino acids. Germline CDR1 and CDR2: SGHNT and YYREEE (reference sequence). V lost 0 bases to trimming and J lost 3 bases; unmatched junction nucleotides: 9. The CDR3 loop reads CASSLAGLTGDYEQYF. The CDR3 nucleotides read TGTGCCAGCAGCTTGGCGGGACTAACGGGAGACTACGAGCAGTACTTC.

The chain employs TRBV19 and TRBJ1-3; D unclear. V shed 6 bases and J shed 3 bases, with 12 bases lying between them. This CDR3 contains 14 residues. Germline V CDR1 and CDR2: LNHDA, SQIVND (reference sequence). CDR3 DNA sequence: TGTGCCAGTAGCATCCAGGTTTTTGGAAACACCATATATTTT. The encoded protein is CASSIQVFGNTIYF. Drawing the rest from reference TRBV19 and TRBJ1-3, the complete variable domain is DGGITQSPKYLFRKEGQNVTLSCEQNLNHDAMYWYRQDPGQGLRLIYYSQIVNDFQKGDIAEGYSVSREKKESFPLTVTSAQKNPTAFYLCASSIQVFGNTIYFGEGSWLTVV.

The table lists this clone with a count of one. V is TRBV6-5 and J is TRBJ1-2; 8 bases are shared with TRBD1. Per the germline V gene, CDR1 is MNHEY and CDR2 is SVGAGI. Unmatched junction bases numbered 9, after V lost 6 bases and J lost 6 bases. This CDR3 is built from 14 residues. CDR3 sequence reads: CASRVGTGGDGYTF. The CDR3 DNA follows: TGTGCCAGCAGAGTCGGGACAGGCGGGGATGGCTACACCTTC.

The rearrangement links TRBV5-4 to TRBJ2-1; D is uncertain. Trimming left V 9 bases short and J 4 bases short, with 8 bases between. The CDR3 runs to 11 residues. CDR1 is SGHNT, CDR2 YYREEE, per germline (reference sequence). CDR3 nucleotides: TGTGCCACCGTAGCATACAATGAGCAGTTCTTC. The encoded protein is CATVAYNEQFF.

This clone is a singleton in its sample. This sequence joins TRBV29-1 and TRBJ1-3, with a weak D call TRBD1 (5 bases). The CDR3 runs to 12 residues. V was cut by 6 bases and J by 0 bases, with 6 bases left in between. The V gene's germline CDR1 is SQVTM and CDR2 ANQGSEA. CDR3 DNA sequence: TGCAGCGTGCAGGGCTCTGGAAACACCATATATTTT. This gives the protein CSVQGSGNTIYF.

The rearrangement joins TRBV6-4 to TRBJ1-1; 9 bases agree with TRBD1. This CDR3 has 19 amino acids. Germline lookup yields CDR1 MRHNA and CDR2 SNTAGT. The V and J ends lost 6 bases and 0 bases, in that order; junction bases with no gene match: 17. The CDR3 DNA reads TGTGCCAGCAGAATCAGGCGATCCGGGACAGGGACGGTGAACACTGAAGCTTTCTTT. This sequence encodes CASRIRRSGTGTVNTEAFF.

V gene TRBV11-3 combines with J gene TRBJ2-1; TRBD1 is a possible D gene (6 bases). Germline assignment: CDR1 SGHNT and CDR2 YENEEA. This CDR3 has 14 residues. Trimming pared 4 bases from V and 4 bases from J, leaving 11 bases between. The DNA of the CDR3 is TGTGCCAGCAGCTCCATGGGGGCGTACAATGAGCAGTTCTTC. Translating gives CASSSMGAYNEQFF. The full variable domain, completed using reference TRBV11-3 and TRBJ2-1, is EAGVVQSPRYKIIEKKQPVAFWCNPISGHNTLYWYLQNLGQGPELLIRYENEEAVDDSQLPKDRFSAERLKGVDSTLKIQPAELGDSAVYLCASSSMGAYNEQFFGPGTRLTVL.

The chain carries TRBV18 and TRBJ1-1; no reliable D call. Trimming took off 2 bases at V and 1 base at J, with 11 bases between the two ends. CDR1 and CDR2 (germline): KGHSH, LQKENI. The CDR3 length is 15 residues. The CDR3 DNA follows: TGTGCCAGCTCACCATTGGCCACCTCGAACACTGAAGCTTTCTTT. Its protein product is CASSPLATSNTEAFF. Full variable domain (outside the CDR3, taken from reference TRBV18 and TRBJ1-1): NAGVMQNPRHLVRRRGQEARLRCSPMKGHSHVYWYRQLPEEGLKFMVYLQKENIIDESGMPKERFSAEFPKEGPSILRIQQVVRGDSAAYFCASSPLATSNTEAFFGQGTRLTVV.

CDR3 bases: TGCGCCAGCAGCACCGGACAGGGTGAGCAGTTCTTC. The encoded protein is CASSTGQGEQFF. This chain links TRBV5-1 with TRBJ2-1, with 8 positions matching TRBD1. With 4 bases clipped from V and 9 bases from J, the junction kept 3 bases outside the gene matches. The CDR3 spans 12 residues. The germline gives CDR1 SGHRS, CDR2 YFSETQ.

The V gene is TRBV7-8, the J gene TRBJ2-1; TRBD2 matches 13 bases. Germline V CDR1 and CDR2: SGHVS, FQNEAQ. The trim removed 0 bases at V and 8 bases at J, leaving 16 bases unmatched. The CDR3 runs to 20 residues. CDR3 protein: CASSLAAIPSGTSGIYEQFF. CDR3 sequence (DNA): TGTGCCAGCAGCTTAGCGGCCATACCGTCCGGGACTAGCGGGATCTATGAGCAGTTCTTC.

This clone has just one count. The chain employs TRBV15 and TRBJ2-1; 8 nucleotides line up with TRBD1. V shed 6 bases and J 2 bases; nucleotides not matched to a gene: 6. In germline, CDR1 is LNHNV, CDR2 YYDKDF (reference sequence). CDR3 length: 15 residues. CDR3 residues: CATSVTGGTYNEQFF. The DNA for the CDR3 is TGTGCCACCAGTGTCACAGGGGGAACCTACAATGAGCAGTTCTTC.

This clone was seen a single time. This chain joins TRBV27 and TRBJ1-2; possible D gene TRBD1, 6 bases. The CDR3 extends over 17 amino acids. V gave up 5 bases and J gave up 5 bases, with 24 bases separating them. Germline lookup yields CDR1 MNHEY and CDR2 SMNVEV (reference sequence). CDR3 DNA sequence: TGTGCCAGCAGTGAAGTTGCCAGACAGGCCCTTGCATATGGCTACACCTTC. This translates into CASSEVARQALAYGYTF.

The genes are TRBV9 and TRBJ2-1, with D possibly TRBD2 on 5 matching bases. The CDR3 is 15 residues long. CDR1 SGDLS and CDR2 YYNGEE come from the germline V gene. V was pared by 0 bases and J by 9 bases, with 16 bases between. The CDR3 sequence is CASSVEVSGRGEQFF. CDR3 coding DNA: TGTGCCAGCAGCGTAGAAGTTTCGGGCCGGGGTGAGCAGTTCTTC.

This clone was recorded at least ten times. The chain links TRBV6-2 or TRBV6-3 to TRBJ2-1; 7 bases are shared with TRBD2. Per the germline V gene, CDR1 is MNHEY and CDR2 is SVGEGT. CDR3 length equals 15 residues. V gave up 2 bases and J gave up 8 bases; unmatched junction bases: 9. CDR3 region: CASSYGGEGYDEQFF. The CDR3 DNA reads TGTGCCAGCAGTTACGGGGGGGAGGGGTATGATGAGCAGTTCTTC.

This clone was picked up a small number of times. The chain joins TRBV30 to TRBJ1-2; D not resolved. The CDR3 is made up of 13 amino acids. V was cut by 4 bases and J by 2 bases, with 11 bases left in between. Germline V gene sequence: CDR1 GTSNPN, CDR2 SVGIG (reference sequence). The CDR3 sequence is CAWTYQRNYGYTF. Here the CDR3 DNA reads TGTGCCTGGACGTATCAGAGGAACTATGGCTACACCTTC.

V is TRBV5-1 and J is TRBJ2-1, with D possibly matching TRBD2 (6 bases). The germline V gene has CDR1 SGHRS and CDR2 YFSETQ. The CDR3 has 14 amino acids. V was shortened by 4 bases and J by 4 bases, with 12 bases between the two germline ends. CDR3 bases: TGCGCCAGCAGCCTCGGCGGGAAGTACAATGAGCAGTTCTTC. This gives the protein CASSLGGKYNEQFF. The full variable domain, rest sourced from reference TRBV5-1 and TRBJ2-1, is KAGVTQTPRYLIKTRGQQVTLSCSPISGHRSVSWYQQTPGQGLQFLFEYFSETQRNKGNFPGRFSGRQFSNSRSEMNVSTLELGDSALYLCASSLGGKYNEQFFGPGTRLTVL.

The CDR3 loop reads CATRQGAGANVLTF. The CDR3 nucleotides are TGTGCCACACGACAGGGGGCTGGGGCCAACGTCCTGACTTTC. The chain has TRBV19 and TRBJ2-6; TRBD1 matches 9 bases. The CDR3 runs 14 residues. Trimming took 10 bases from V and 2 from J; bases not matched to a gene: 3. Germline V gene sequence: CDR1 LNHDA, CDR2 SQIVND (reference sequence).

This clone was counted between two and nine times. CDR3 sequence reads: CASSPVQGGEQYF. The CDR3 bases are TGTGCCAGCTCACCGGTGCAGGGTGGGGAGCAGTACTTC. The chain is built from TRBV18 and TRBJ2-7; the D gene is possibly TRBD1 (5 bases). The CDR3 totals 13 residues. Deletions cut 3 bases from V and 7 bases from J, with 13 bases between. Looked up from germline, CDR1 is KGHSH and CDR2 is LQKENI.

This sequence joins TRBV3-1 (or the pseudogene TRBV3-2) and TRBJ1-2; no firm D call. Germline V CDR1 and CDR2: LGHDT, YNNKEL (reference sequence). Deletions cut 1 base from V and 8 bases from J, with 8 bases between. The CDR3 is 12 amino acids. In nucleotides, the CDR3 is TGTGCCAGCAGCCAAGTCGGGAGCGGCTACACCTTC. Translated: CASSQVGSGYTF.

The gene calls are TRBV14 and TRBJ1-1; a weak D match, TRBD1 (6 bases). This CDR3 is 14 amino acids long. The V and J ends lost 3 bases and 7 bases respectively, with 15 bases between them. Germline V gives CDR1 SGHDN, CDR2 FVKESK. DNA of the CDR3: TGTGCCAGCAGCCATACAGGGTTAACTCTTGAAGCTTTCTTT. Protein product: CASSHTGLTLEAFF.

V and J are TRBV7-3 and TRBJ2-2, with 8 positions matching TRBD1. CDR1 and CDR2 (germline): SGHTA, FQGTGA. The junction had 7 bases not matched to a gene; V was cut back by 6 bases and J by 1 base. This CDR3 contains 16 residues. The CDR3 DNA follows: TGTGCCAGCAGGCCCCCCGGGACAGGGAACACCGGGGAGCTGTTTTTT. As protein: CASRPPGTGNTGELFF.